The T cell receptor (beta chain) described here comes from a study of T-cell reconstitution after alpha-beta-depleted transplantation in children. Study conclusions and caveats: Several hundred expanded graft clones reportedly were the source of alpha-beta T cells about two months after transplant.

For TCRbeta, the library was prepared with unique molecular identifiers. MiXCR was run by TCRdb on the PCR reads, yielding one entry per CDR3 protein. The data contain roughly 670,000 distinct CDR3 sequences, roughly 13% of them singletons. In this sample, this clonotype turned up a few times. What it recognizes is unknown. Germline CDR1 is SGHVS and CDR2 is FNYEAQ. The CDR3 length is 15 residues. Trimming took 1 base from V and 2 from J, leaving 6 bases between them. This receptor was taken from a girl aged 2 to 9 with congenital amegakaryocytic thrombocytopenia, due to receive a stem cell transplant. The genes are TRBV7-6 and TRBJ2-6, with a weak D call TRBD1 (5 bases). The sequencing used PBMCs, collected before TCRalphabeta/CD19-depleted stem cell transplant. The CDR3 loop is CASSLETAGANVLTF. The CDR3 region has the DNA TGTGCCAGCAGCTTAGAGACAGCTGGGGCCAACGTCCTGACTTTC.